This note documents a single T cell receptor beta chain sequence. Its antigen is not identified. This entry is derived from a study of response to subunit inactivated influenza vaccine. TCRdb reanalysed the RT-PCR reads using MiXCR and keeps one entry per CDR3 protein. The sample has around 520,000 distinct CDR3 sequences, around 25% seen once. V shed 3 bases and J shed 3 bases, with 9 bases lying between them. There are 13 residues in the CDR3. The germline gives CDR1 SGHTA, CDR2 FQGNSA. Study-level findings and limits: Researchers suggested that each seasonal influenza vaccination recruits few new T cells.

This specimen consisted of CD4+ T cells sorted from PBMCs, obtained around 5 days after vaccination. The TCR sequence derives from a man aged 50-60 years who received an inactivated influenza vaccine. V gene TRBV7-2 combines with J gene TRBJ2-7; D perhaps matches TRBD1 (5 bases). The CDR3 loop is CASSFRQSYEQYF. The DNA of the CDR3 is TGTGCCAGCAGCTTCCGACAGAGCTACGAGCAGTACTTC.